One T cell receptor beta chain is described in this entry. Its antigen is unknown. The investigators amplified TCR beta CDR3 regions from RNA transcripts. Initially, a first-round RT-PCR of the TCR CDR3 employed the HTBI primer set. A single record per CDR3 protein comes from TCRdb applying MiXCR to the multiplex PCR reads. Altogether approximately 530,000 distinct CDR3 sequences are present, about 20% being singletons, with the ten largest covering about 50%. This specimen belongs to a study of T cells in Graves' hyperthyroidism and ophthalmopathy. Study-level results: Clonotypes that were expanded in thyroid above 0.001 mostly appeared in blood too.

With duration under 3 months, ophthalmopathy was active: Clinical Activity Score at least 3, NOSPECS at least 4. Uncontrolled infection, other autoimmune disease, pregnancy or lactation barred patients from enrollment. The sample comprised blood. The source is a man in his forties or fifties with Graves' ophthalmopathy.

CDR3 DNA: TGCAGCGTTGAAGGGGTTAACTATGGCTACACCTTC. Its translation: CSVEGVNYGYTF. This rearrangement joins TRBV29-1 to TRBJ1-2; D gene uncertain. The CDR3 is made up of 12 amino acids. Germline assignment: CDR1 SQVTM and CDR2 ANQGSEA. Trimming shortened V by 1 base and J by 1 base, and 4 bases separated the two germline ends.